The 6 T cell receptor beta chains below come from one sample, sequenced in a study of PD-1 blockade in classical Hodgkin lymphoma. Using immunoSEQ multiplex PCR, the repertoire was profiled, and TCRdb retains in-frame clones only, with some absent. The sample has around 17,000 clones, 84% seen once. Indicated time point: newly diagnosed, previously untreated cHL patient sample. The sample was peripheral blood mononuclear cells (PBMCs). The origin of the receptors is a human donor with classical Hodgkin lymphoma.

The chain has TRBV25-1 and TRBJ2-7; 8 positions agree with TRBD2. The V gene end was trimmed by 1 base and the J gene end by 5 bases; junction bases not matched to a gene: 13. This CDR3 has 17 residues. Germline CDR1 MGHDK, CDR2 SYGVNS. The CDR3 nucleotides read TGTGCCAGCAGTGAATCAAAGGGCGGCGGGAGGATCCACGAGCAGTACTTC. Protein: CASSESKGGGRIHEQYF.

The gene calls are TRBV2 and TRBJ1-1; no firm D call. Germline V lookup: CDR1 SNHLY, CDR2 FYNNEI. CDR3 length: 12 amino acids. V lost 7 bases to trimming and J lost 0 bases, with 6 bases between them. CDR3 region: CASNILNTEAFF. CDR3 coding DNA: TGTGCCAGCAATATCCTGAACACTGAAGCTTTCTTT.

The chain carries TRBV7-9 and TRBJ2-7; D might be TRBD1 (7 bases). CDR1 and CDR2 from the germline V gene are SEHNR and FQNEAQ (reference sequence). This CDR3 has 14 amino acids. V dropped 1 base and J dropped 4 bases, with 11 bases sitting between them. This chain's CDR3 is CASSLGQGGYEQYF. The CDR3 DNA reads TGTGCCAGCAGCTTAGGACAGGGAGGATACGAGCAGTACTTC.

The sample holds one count of this clone. The chain employs TRBV2 and TRBJ1-3; maybe TRBD1 (5 bases). Germline CDR1 is SNHLY and CDR2 is FYNNEI. V lost 5 bases, J lost 1 base, and 18 bases lay in between. CDR3 length equals 17 residues. CDR3 DNA sequence: TGTGCCAGCAGTACCGCAGGGAAGGAAGGTTCTGGAAACACCATATATTTT. This gives the protein CASSTAGKEGSGNTIYF.

The rearrangement links TRBV7-9 to TRBJ2-7; D uncertain. V gave up 1 base and J gave up 3 bases, with 7 bases separating them. This CDR3 is 13 amino acids long. Germline-derived CDR1 and CDR2 are SEHNR and FQNEAQ (reference sequence). CDR3 protein: CASSLGPGYEQYF. The CDR3 DNA follows: TGTGCCAGCAGCTTAGGTCCTGGCTACGAGCAGTACTTC. Full variable domain (remainder filled in from reference TRBV7-9 and TRBJ2-7): DTGVSQNPRHKITKRGQNVTFRCDPISEHNRLYWYRQTLGQGPEFLTYFQNEAQLEKSRLLSDRFSAERPKGSFSTLEIQRTEQGDSAMYLCASSLGPGYEQYFGPGTRLTVT.

About this clone itself: At one boundary the junction diverges from the germline segment, which might be a read error. The chain uses TRBV11-1 and TRBJ2-1, with D perhaps matching TRBD2 (7 bases). This CDR3 spans 16 amino acids. Germline loops: CDR1 SGHAT, CDR2 FQDESV (reference sequence). The CDR3 nucleotides are TGTGCCAGCAGCGTAGCGCCTCAGGGAGGGGGCAATGAGCAGTTCTTC. The encoded protein is CASSVAPQGGGNEQFF.